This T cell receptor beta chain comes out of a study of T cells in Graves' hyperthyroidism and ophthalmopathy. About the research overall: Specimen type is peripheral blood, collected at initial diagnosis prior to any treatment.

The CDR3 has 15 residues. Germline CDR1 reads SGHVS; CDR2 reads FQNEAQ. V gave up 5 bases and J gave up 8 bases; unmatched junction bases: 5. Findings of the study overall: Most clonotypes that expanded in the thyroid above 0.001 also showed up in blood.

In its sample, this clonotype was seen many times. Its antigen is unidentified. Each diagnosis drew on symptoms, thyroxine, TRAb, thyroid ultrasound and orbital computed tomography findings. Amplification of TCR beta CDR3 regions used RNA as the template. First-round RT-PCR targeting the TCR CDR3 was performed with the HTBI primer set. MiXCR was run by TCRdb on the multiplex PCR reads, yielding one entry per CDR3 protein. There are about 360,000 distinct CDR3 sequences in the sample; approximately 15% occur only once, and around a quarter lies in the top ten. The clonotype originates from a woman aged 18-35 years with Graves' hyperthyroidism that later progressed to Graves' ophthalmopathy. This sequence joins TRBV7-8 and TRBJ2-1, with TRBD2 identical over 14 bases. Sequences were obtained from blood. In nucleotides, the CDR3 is TGTGCCAGCAGCCGACTAGCGGGAGGGTTAGATGAGCAGTTCTTC. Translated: CASSRLAGGLDEQFF.